What follows describes a single TCR beta chain. Its matching antigen is unknown. TCRdb processed the 5' RACE reads again and assigns one entry to each CDR3 protein, with no DNA. This sample's table has about 440,000 distinct CDR3 sequences. In germline, CDR1 is DFQATT, CDR2 SNEGSKA (reference sequence). This CDR3 contains 13 residues. These data originate in a study of T cells expressing NK-cell markers. Notes on the study in general: Roughly 1.0-8% of CD8+ T cells in about six donors belonged to dominant NKG2C+ clonotypes.

The TCR comes from a woman aged 18 to 75 in good health. The material sequenced was blood T cells: a sorted CD56 or NKG2C T cell subset, CD4+ or CD8+ T cells, or bulk PBMC T cells (not recorded which). The chain joins TRBV20-1 to TRBJ2-7; TCRdb lists TRBD1, though no DNA is available to test this call. The CDR3 loop is CSAGDRYRVEQYF.